The rows below give T cell receptor beta chains drawn from one sample of a study of blood T cell repertoires in COVID-19. Sequencing was performed with immunoSEQ multiplex PCR; in TCRdb, only in-frame clones are kept and a portion is missing. The sample carries fewer than 110,000 clones, approximately 88% recorded once. The sample taken for sequencing was peripheral blood. The receptors stem from a man between 40 and 49 years old with active or convalescent COVID-19. The CDR3 runs from the conserved cysteine through the conserved F or W. D genes are given only for firm matches. Clone sizes are given selectively: once, few, many, or a class where the clone is expanded.

V gene	clone size	J gene	D gene	CDR3 DNA	CDR3 protein
TRBV7-8	-	TRBJ1-1	TRBD1	TGTGCCAGCAGCTTATTAGGGGGACAGGGCATGAACACTGAAGCTTTCTTT	CASSLLGGQGMNTEAFF
TRBV2	-	TRBJ1-5	-	TGTGCCAGCAACAGTGGAATGGAGCCCCAGCATTTT	CASNSGMEPQHF
TRBV5-4	-	TRBJ2-1	TRBD2	TGTGCCAGCAGCCACGGGACTAGCGGACCCAATGAGCAGTTCTTC	CASSHGTSGPNEQFF
TRBV27	-	TRBJ2-7	-	TGTGCCAGCAGCGGGGGGCTAGCGAGCTCCTACGAGCAGTACTTC	CASSGGLASSYEQYF
TRBV6-1	-	TRBJ1-4	-	TGTGCCAGCAGTGAAGACGGTCGGTGGACTAATGAAAAACTGTTTTTT	CASSEDGRWTNEKLFF
TRBV28	once	TRBJ2-4	-	TGTGCCAGCAGTTCCCCAACACAGCTAGCCAAAAACATTCAGTACTTC	CASSSPTQLAKNIQYF
TRBV27	-	TRBJ2-7	-	TGTGCCAGCAAAGTCGGCAGGGTCTACGAGCAGTACTTC	CASKVGRVYEQYF
TRBV4-2	-	TRBJ2-3	-	TGTGCCAGCAGCCAAGGGGCCGGGACTCGCACAGATACGCAGTATTTT	CASSQGAGTRTDTQYF
TRBV7-2	-	TRBJ2-7	-	TGTGCCAGCAGCTCAGCTCGTGGAGGGGAAACGGCCTACGAGCAGTACTTC	CASSSARGGETAYEQYF
TRBV6-5	-	TRBJ2-6	-	TGTGCCAGCAGCAGGAACTCTGGGGCCAACGTCCTGACTTTC	CASSRNSGANVLTF
TRBV29-1	-	TRBJ1-2	-	TGCAGCGTGGTACAGGGTACTTTTTATGGCTACACCTTC	CSVVQGTFYGYTF
TRBV3-1/TRBV3-2	-	TRBJ1-1	-	TGTGCCAGCAGCCAATTAAGGACAGCCGATGCGGCTTTCTTT	CASSQLRTADAAFF
TRBV7-2	few	TRBJ1-6	-	TGTGCCAGCAGCCCTGGGACACACCGAAATTCACCCCTCCACTTT	CASSPGTHRNSPLHF
TRBV5-1	-	TRBJ1-1	TRBD1	TGCGCCAGCAGCACCGGGACAGGGGGTCCTACCGAAGCTTTCTTT	CASSTGTGGPTEAFF
TRBV6-6	-	TRBJ2-1	TRBD2	TGTGCCAGCAGTCTTTCGACTAGCGGGAGGGCCAATGAGCAGTTCTTC	CASSLSTSGRANEQFF
TRBV10-3	-	TRBJ2-2	-	TGTGCCATCAGGAGACTATCCGCTAACACCGGGGAGCTGTTTTTT	CAIRRLSANTGELFF
TRBV11-2	-	TRBJ1-1	-	TGTGCCAGCAGCGTTTATGGGGGGTCTGAAGCTTTCTTT	CASSVYGGSEAFF